The rows below give T cell receptor beta chains drawn from one sample of a study of shared clonotypes between healthy human individuals. Assay: immunoSEQ multiplex PCR; the TCRdb copy retains only in-frame clones and omits some. The profile shows nearly 1,000,000 clones, 70% to 85% of them singletons. The specimen sequenced was memory CD4+ T cells sorted from blood. The receptors were gathered from a man aged 18 to 29 in good health. CDR3s include the opening cysteine and the closing phenylalanine or tryptophan. D genes are given only for firm matches. For some rows the clone size is stated as once, few or many, or as a class when expanded; others skip it.

v_gene,d_gene,abundance,j_gene,CDR3aa,CDR3nt
TRBV9,NA,once,TRBJ2-2,CASSGPWGNTGELFF,TGTGCCAGCAGCGGCCCCTGGGGTAACACCGGGGAGCTGTTTTTT
TRBV5-6,NA,few,TRBJ2-2,CASLRGSYTGELFF,TGTGCCAGTTTGAGGGGTTCCTACACCGGGGAGCTGTTTTTT
TRBV7-2,NA,NA,TRBJ1-2,CASRATGRNYGYTF,TGTGCCAGCAGAGCTACGGGCAGGAACTATGGCTACACCTTC
TRBV21-1,NA,NA,TRBJ1-5,CASSNPTGEDQPQHF,TGTGCCAGCAGCAATCCGACAGGGGAAGATCAGCCCCAGCATTTT
TRBV7-9,NA,NA,TRBJ2-7,CASSLEGTFRYEQYF,TGTGCCAGCAGCTTAGAAGGCACCTTCCGATACGAGCAGTACTTC
TRBV5-1,TRBD2,NA,TRBJ2-1,CASSSTGTSGLVRPFF,TGCGCCAGCAGCTCAACCGGGACTAGCGGTTTAGTGCGTCCGTTCTTC
TRBV28,NA,NA,TRBJ2-6,CASSPRQRLISGANVLTF,TGTGCCAGCAGTCCCCGACAGAGACTCATCTCTGGGGCCAACGTCCTGACTTTC
TRBV19,NA,NA,TRBJ1-2,CATQDSRQVYGYTF,TGTGCCACCCAGGACAGCCGCCAAGTCTATGGCTACACCTTC
TRBV5-8,NA,NA,TRBJ2-1,CASSSQPYQNEQFF,TGTGCCAGCAGCTCCCAGCCTTATCAAAATGAGCAGTTCTTC
TRBV25-1,NA,once,TRBJ2-5,CASSDWGDGVQETQYF,TGTGCCAGCAGTGATTGGGGGGATGGAGTCCAAGAGACCCAGTACTTC
TRBV7-2,NA,NA,TRBJ1-1,CASSLESRGSTTEAFF,TGTGCCAGCAGCCTGGAATCGCGTGGCAGTACCACTGAAGCTTTCTTT
TRBV4-3,NA,NA,TRBJ1-2,CASSQDPRNYGYTF,TGCGCCAGCAGCCAAGATCCGCGAAACTATGGCTACACCTTC
TRBV10-2,NA,NA,TRBJ1-2,CASSSDMYYGYTF,TGCGCCAGCAGTTCCGACATGTACTATGGCTACACCTTC
TRBV5-1,NA,NA,TRBJ2-5,CASSLEDGKTQYF,TGCGCCAGCAGCTTGGAGGATGGGAAGACCCAGTACTTC
TRBV30,TRBD2,NA,TRBJ2-1,CAWMRREGPTRGQFF,TGTGCCTGGATGAGGCGGGAGGGTCCTACTCGGGGGCAGTTCTTC
TRBV27,NA,NA,TRBJ2-2,CASSLFGANTGELFF,TGTGCCAGCAGTTTATTTGGGGCGAACACCGGGGAGCTGTTTTTT
TRBV7-8,TRBD2,NA,TRBJ2-7,CASSLAALAGVDEQYF,TGTGCCAGCAGCTTAGCCGCACTAGCGGGAGTTGACGAGCAGTACTTC
TRBV25-1,NA,NA,TRBJ1-4,CASSATGPNEKLFF,TGTGCCAGCAGTGCAACGGGGCCGAATGAAAAACTGTTTTTT
TRBV7-2,TRBD2,NA,TRBJ2-5,CASSSKLAGVETQYF,TGTGCCAGCAGCTCAAAACTAGCGGGAGTAGAGACCCAGTACTTC
TRBV30,NA,NA,TRBJ2-3,CAWSVRVLASTDTQYF,TGTGCCTGGAGTGTACGTGTCCTAGCTAGCACAGATACGCAGTATTTT
TRBV9,NA,NA,TRBJ2-2,CASSVVKGGHPANTGELFF,TGTGCCAGCAGCGTAGTAAAGGGGGGACACCCAGCGAACACCGGGGAGCTGTTTTTT
TRBV19,NA,many,TRBJ1-5,CASKPLQGGGSNQPQHF,TGTGCCAGCAAACCTCTCCAGGGAGGTGGGAGCAATCAGCCCCAGCATTTT
TRBV5-6,NA,once,TRBJ1-1,CASSSPGQNTEAFF,TGTGCCAGCAGCTCCCCGGGACAGAACACTGAAGCTTTCTTT
TRBV6-5,TRBD1,NA,TRBJ1-3,CASSYLRRGPGNTIYF,TGTGCCAGCAGTTACCTGCGCAGGGGGCCCGGAAACACCATATATTTT
TRBV10-3,TRBD1,NA,TRBJ1-2,CATGQDIYGYTF,TGTGCCACCGGACAGGACATCTATGGCTACACCTTC
TRBV10-3,NA,few,TRBJ2-7,CAISESGTSYEQYF,TGTGCCATCAGTGAGTCCGGCACGTCCTACGAGCAGTACTTC
TRBV2,TRBD2,NA,TRBJ2-2,CASRGAGRNTGELFF,TGTGCCAGCAGGGGAGCGGGGAGGAACACCGGGGAGCTGTTTTTT
TRBV5-1,NA,NA,TRBJ2-7,CASSLATASYEQYF,TGCGCCAGCAGCTTGGCCACAGCTTCCTACGAGCAGTACTTC